Listed here are 27 T cell receptor beta chains from one sample, sequenced in a study of Graves' ophthalmopathy and Graves' hyperthyroidism. Amplifying from RNA transcripts, the study obtained TCR beta CDR3 regions. The first-round RT-PCR employed HTBI primers together with the Qiagen OneStep RT-PCR kit. A multiplex PCR was then performed as the second round. TCRdb itself ran the multiplex PCR reads through MiXCR, one entry per CDR3 protein. The repertoire has approximately 150,000 distinct CDR3 sequences, 30% to 45% of them found once; the top ten carry nearly 9%. The sequenced sample was peripheral blood. Receptors originate from a man aged 25-40 years with Graves' ophthalmopathy.

This clonotype has at least ten counts. The rearrangement links TRBV12-3 or TRBV12-4 to TRBJ1-1, with D unresolved. V shed 3 bases and J shed 0 bases, with 14 bases lying between them. The CDR3 loop spans 16 amino acids. In DNA form, the CDR3 reads TGTGCCAGCAGTTTGCGTTTGGGCGCCTTGAACACTGAAGCTTTCTTT. Amino acids: CASSLRLGALNTEAFF.

This sequence joins TRBV6-1 and TRBJ2-7; 8 positions agree with TRBD1. Per germline, CDR1 MNHNS and CDR2 SASEGT. This CDR3 contains 16 residues. The trim removed 5 bases at V and 4 bases at J, leaving 13 bases unmatched. The CDR3 DNA reads as TGTGCCAGCAGTCGATACCTAACAGGGGGATTTTACGAGCAGTACTTC. Translated, it gives CASSRYLTGGFYEQYF.

In its sample, this clonotype was seen many times. V gene TRBV15 combines with J gene TRBJ1-1; D may be TRBD1 (5 bases). This CDR3 is built from 18 residues. Trimming took off 0 bases at V and 0 bases at J, with 17 bases between the two ends. In germline, CDR1 is LNHNV, CDR2 YYDKDF (reference sequence). CDR3 in DNA: TGTGCCACCAGCAGAGATAAGTGGGGCGAGGGCTTGAACACTGAAGCTTTCTTT. It codes for CATSRDKWGEGLNTEAFF.

The genes are TRBV20-1 and TRBJ1-5, with TRBD1 as a possible D gene (6 bases). Deletions cut 2 bases from V and 2 bases from J, with 13 bases between. The CDR3 loop spans 15 amino acids. From germline, CDR1 is DFQATT and CDR2 SNEGSKA (reference sequence). CDR3 residues: CSARQGQVGNQPQHF. DNA of the CDR3: TGCAGTGCTAGACAGGGGCAGGTGGGCAATCAGCCCCAGCATTTT.

The rearrangement joins TRBV19 to TRBJ1-2, with D hard to call. Germline V gives CDR1 LNHDA, CDR2 SQIVND (reference sequence). The CDR3 has 17 amino acids. Deletions cut 3 bases from V and 0 bases from J, with 17 bases between. The CDR3 here is CASSMLTPSSANYGYTF. CDR3 in DNA: TGTGCCAGTAGTATGCTCACACCGTCGTCCGCTAACTATGGCTACACCTTC. The complete variable domain, with remaining parts taken from reference TRBV19 and TRBJ1-2, reads DGGITQSPKYLFRKEGQNVTLSCEQNLNHDAMYWYRQDPGQGLRLIYYSQIVNDFQKGDIAEGYSVSREKKESFPLTVTSAQKNPTAFYLCASSMLTPSSANYGYTFGSGTRLTVV.

This clonotype was found many times. The chain is built from TRBV6-5 and TRBJ1-1, with TRBD1 as a possible D gene (5 bases). Trimming took 2 bases from V and 1 from J, leaving 8 bases between them. The V gene's germline CDR1 is MNHEY and CDR2 SVGAGI. The CDR3 runs to 14 residues. The CDR3 DNA reads TGTGCCAGCAGTTACGGGCAGGGGAACACTGAAGCTTTCTTT. Amino acid sequence: CASSYGQGNTEAFF.

This clonotype showed up many times. The genes are TRBV11-2 and TRBJ2-7; the D gene is possibly TRBD2 (6 bases). Germline V gene lookup returns CDR1 SGHAT and CDR2 FQNNGV. CDR3 size: 15 residues. V dropped 1 base and J dropped 3 bases, with 13 bases sitting between them. For the CDR3, the DNA is TGTGCCAGCAGCTTAGTCCGAGGGAGGTACTACGAGCAGTACTTC. Amino acid sequence: CASSLVRGRYYEQYF.

This clonotype was found many times. The V and J genes are TRBV9 and TRBJ1-6; possibly TRBD1 for D (5 bases). Germline loops: CDR1 SGDLS, CDR2 YYNGEE. Trimming stripped 4 bases from V and 7 bases from J, with 15 bases between. The CDR3 sequence is 15 residues long. CDR3 sequence: CASSKEGRANSPLHF. The CDR3 DNA follows: TGTGCCAGCAGCAAGGAGGGACGGGCCAATTCACCCCTCCACTTT.

This chain uses TRBV11-2 with TRBJ1-6; D might be TRBD1 (5 bases). Germline V CDR1 and CDR2: SGHAT, FQNNGV. Trimming left V 2 bases short and J 4 bases short, with 27 bases between. The CDR3 is 21 residues long. The CDR3 is CASSLLYYRGSPVPYNSPLHF. The CDR3, as DNA: TGTGCCAGCAGCTTATTATATTATCGGGGGTCACCCGTCCCATATAATTCACCCCTCCACTTT.

The genes are TRBV12-3 or TRBV12-4 and TRBJ1-5; TRBD1 aligns across 7 bases. With 6 bases clipped from V and 7 bases from J, the junction kept 9 bases outside the gene matches. This CDR3 is built from 14 residues. The CDR3 DNA follows: TGTGCCAGCAGCCAAGACAGGGTAGACCAGCCCCAGCATTTT. Encoded protein: CASSQDRVDQPQHF.

In its sample, this clonotype was seen many times. The chain employs TRBV16 and TRBJ2-4; D ambiguous. CDR1 and CDR2 from the germline V gene are KGHSY and FQNENV. Trimming took off 2 bases at V and 2 bases at J, with 13 bases between the two ends. The CDR3 length is 16 residues. In DNA form, the CDR3 reads TGTGCCAGCAGCCAAGGTCTATTCAACTCCAAAAACATTCAGTACTTC. Amino acid sequence: CASSQGLFNSKNIQYF.

The rearrangement joins TRBV6-2 or TRBV6-3 to TRBJ2-7, with D possibly being TRBD1 (6 bases). CDR1 is MNHEY, CDR2 SVGEGT, per germline. This CDR3 contains 13 residues. The ends were cut back, 8 bases at V and 2 bases at J, with 13 bases in the middle. DNA of the CDR3: TGTGCCAGCCAAGGGGGACGAACCTACGAGCAGTACTTC. This translates into CASQGGRTYEQYF.

The rearrangement links TRBV11-2 to TRBJ2-5; D call uncertain. Germline V gene sequence: CDR1 SGHAT, CDR2 FQNNGV. Trimming cost V 4 bases and J 5 bases, with 5 bases left between them. CDR3 size: 11 residues. The DNA of the CDR3 is TGTGCCAGCAGCTCTCCCGAGACCCAGTACTTC. This translates into CASSSPETQYF.

This clonotype was counted at least ten times. The chain has TRBV12-3 or TRBV12-4 and TRBJ1-1; D gene ambiguous. This CDR3 is 12 amino acids long. V dropped 2 bases and J dropped 4 bases, with 5 bases sitting between them. The CDR3: CASSLYFTEAFF. CDR3 sequence (DNA): TGTGCCAGCAGTTTATATTTCACTGAAGCTTTCTTT.

This clonotype was detected ten times or more. The gene calls are TRBV11-2 and TRBJ1-6; TRBD1 matches 7 bases. Germline CDR1 reads SGHAT; CDR2 reads FQNNGV. After removal of 1 base from V and 5 bases from J, the junction contained 2 bases not matched to a gene. The length of the CDR3 is 15 residues. The DNA for the CDR3 is TGTGCCAGCAGCTTAGGGGACAGAAATAATTCACCCCTCCACTTT. Its protein is CASSLGDRNNSPLHF.

This clonotype was recorded at least ten times. The chain uses TRBV11-2 and TRBJ2-3; D perhaps matches TRBD1 (6 bases). The CDR3 is 15 residues long. Germline lookup yields CDR1 SGHAT and CDR2 FQNNGV. V lost 5 bases and J 2 bases, leaving 14 bases between the germline ends. The CDR3 DNA is TGTGCCAGCAGCGCCCAGGGGATCTTCACAGATACGCAGTATTTT. This translates into CASSAQGIFTDTQYF.

This clonotype was seen repeatedly, ten times or more. This sequence joins TRBV13 and TRBJ1-3; tentative D call: TRBD1 (5 bases). The CDR3 has 14 amino acids. The ends were cut back, 1 base at V and 1 base at J, with 5 bases in the middle. Germline loops: CDR1 PRHDT, CDR2 FYEKMQ (reference sequence). CDR3 sequence reads: CASSLAGSGNTIYF. The CDR3 bases are TGTGCCAGCAGCTTAGCAGGGTCTGGAAACACCATATATTTT.

V is TRBV10-3 and J is TRBJ1-1, with D possibly TRBD1 on 5 matching bases. Germline V gene sequence: CDR1 ENHRY, CDR2 SYGVKD. This CDR3 region has 14 residues. V lost 5 bases, J lost 3 bases, and 13 bases lay in between. As DNA, the CDR3 is TGTGCCATCAGTCAAGCGGGGCGAGACACTGAAGCTTTCTTT. The encoded protein is CAISQAGRDTEAFF.

This clonotype was seen repeatedly, ten times or more. This chain uses TRBV20-1 with TRBJ1-1; TRBD1 is a possible D gene (5 bases). Trimming stripped 6 bases from V and 4 bases from J, with 15 bases between. CDR3 size: 13 residues. CDR1 and CDR2 (germline): DFQATT, SNEGSKA (reference sequence). DNA of the CDR3: TGCAGTGCCCTCCGGGCAGGGACCACTGAAGCTTTCTTT. This translates into CSALRAGTTEAFF.

This clonotype was detected ten times or more. J is TRBJ2-7 and V is TRBV4-3, with a possible D match to TRBD2 (6 bases). This CDR3 contains 16 residues. In germline, CDR1 is LGHNA, CDR2 YSLEER. The V gene lost 0 bases and the J gene lost 3 bases, with 15 bases spanning the gap. CDR3 region: CASSQDPGKGGYEQYF. Written as DNA, the CDR3 is TGCGCCAGCAGCCAAGACCCCGGAAAGGGAGGCTACGAGCAGTACTTC.

This clonotype was detected ten times or more. The genes are TRBV6-2 or TRBV6-3 and TRBJ2-2; D not resolved. Germline assignment: CDR1 MNHEY and CDR2 SVGEGT. V was pared by 8 bases and J by 9 bases, with 19 bases between. This CDR3 spans 14 amino acids. This CDR3 reads CASCLTYGIWELFF. The CDR3, as DNA: TGTGCCAGCTGTTTGACCTATGGGATCTGGGAGCTGTTTTTT.

In this sample, this clonotype turned up many times. The chain joins TRBV14 to TRBJ1-1, with D hard to call. V lost 0 bases, J lost 0 bases, and 8 bases lay in between. CDR3 length: 15 residues. CDR1 is SGHDN, CDR2 FVKESK, per germline. CDR3 bases: TGTGCCAGCAGCCAAGATTGGCAGATGAACACTGAAGCTTTCTTT. It specifies CASSQDWQMNTEAFF.

J is TRBJ2-5 and V is TRBV12-3 or TRBV12-4; 8 bases fit TRBD1. The CDR3 covers 14 residues. V dropped 4 bases and J dropped 4; count of bases not matched to a gene: 5. CDR3 sequence (DNA): TGTGCCAGCAGTTACAGGGGGGAGAGAGAGACCCAGTACTTC. Translation gives CASSYRGERETQYF.

This clonotype was seen at least ten times. The chain has TRBV11-2 and TRBJ2-5; D is undetermined. The germline V and J ends were trimmed by 2 bases and 4 bases, with 5 bases remaining between them. Per germline, CDR1 SGHAT and CDR2 FQNNGV. The CDR3 has 12 amino acids. The CDR3 sequence: CASSLFGETQYF. Written as DNA, the CDR3 is TGTGCCAGCAGCTTATTCGGAGAGACCCAGTACTTC.

CDR3 DNA sequence: TGTGCCAGCAGTGCAAGGGGCCTGCCCAACACCGGGGAGCTGTTTTTT. Amino acids: CASSARGLPNTGELFF. The chain is built from TRBV28 and TRBJ2-2, with D possibly being TRBD1 (5 bases). Deletions cut 5 bases from V and 2 bases from J, with 15 bases between. The CDR3 runs 16 residues. Germline V CDR1 and CDR2: MDHEN, SYDVKM.

This clonotype was recorded many times. The rearrangement links TRBV20-1 to TRBJ2-7; 12 bases agree with TRBD2. V shed 6 bases and J 2 bases; nucleotides not matched to a gene: 8. CDR1 DFQATT and CDR2 SNEGSKA come from the germline V gene (reference sequence). The CDR3 contains 15 residues. CDR3 amino acids: CSATHGLAGTYEQYF. The CDR3 DNA follows: TGCAGTGCCACGCATGGACTAGCGGGGACCTACGAGCAGTACTTC.

This clonotype was seen more than once but under ten times. The V gene is TRBV24-1, the J gene TRBJ2-5; TRBD2 is a possible D gene (6 bases). The CDR3 consists of 17 residues. V dropped 4 bases and J dropped 3 bases, with 20 bases sitting between them. Germline CDR1 KGHDR, CDR2 SFDVKD. CDR3 sequence (DNA): TGTGCCACCAGTGACCCGTTGGCGGGACCGGTTAAAGAGACCCAGTACTTC. Amino acids: CATSDPLAGPVKETQYF.